This T cell receptor beta chain stems from a study of somatic mutations in cytotoxic T cells in rheumatoid arthritis. Study as a whole: In some cases, T-cell populations stained with V beta antibodies were flow-sorted at nearly 100% purity, and these included V beta1+ cells sequenced for TCRB.

This clone has just one count. The V and J ends lost 1 base and 0 bases respectively, with 4 bases between them. This CDR3 is built from 14 residues. The germline gives CDR1 PRHDT, CDR2 FYEKMQ (reference sequence). TCRdb keeps only in-frame clones here, not all; method: immunoSEQ multiplex PCR. In the table there are 15,000 to 20,000 clones, nearly 80% of which are singletons. V gene TRBV13 combines with J gene TRBJ2-1; D is ambiguous. What was sequenced was CD8+ T cells sorted from blood. The receptor was derived from an adult with rheumatoid arthritis. For the CDR3, the DNA is TGTGCCAGCAGCTTAGAGCGCTCCTACAATGAGCAGTTCTTC. The encoded protein is CASSLERSYNEQFF.